The entry below describes one T cell receptor (beta chain). Its cognate antigen has yet to be identified. No much larger clone exists at a distance of one base, and base qualities are not known. The entry originates in a study of cytomegalovirus exposure and HLA in healthy donors (dated by TCRdb to 2015 to 2018). For the study in its entirety: An earlier analysis of approximately 640 of the donors reported about 250 Gb of sequence data and more than 90 million unique TCR beta sequences from 150 million to 200 million T cells. Roughly 300 gigabases of sequencing data and approximately 85 million unique TCR sequences were included in an early release covering roughly 700 HLA-typed donors. Of the roughly 430 genotyped donors, around 81% fell in the genetic ancestry cluster associated with self-reported Caucasian donors. The study was designed to test whether signatures of past pathogen exposure could be identified by cataloging public T cell receptors. Using immunosequencing, the study profiled T cell repertoires from about 650 subjects and related those repertoires to cytomegalovirus serostatus. A separate validation cohort of roughly 130 different subjects was used in addition to the roughly 700-subject first cohort. To predict cytomegalovirus infection status, the study brought together high-throughput TCR immunosequencing, statistical association of individual TCRs with disease status, and machine learning. A later analysis re-examined previously published TCR beta repertoires from hundreds of donors and added high-resolution HLA genotyping to investigate patterns of TCR occurrence. In the later analysis, no new phenotypic data were used to find candidate immune exposures; instead, reliance was placed on TCR beta sequences and their occurrence across donors. An earlier analysis of around 580 of the donors used high-throughput TCR beta sequencing to judge whether each TCR beta V gene segment behaved as functional or pseudogenic. Donor age, sex, ethnicity and CMV serostatus were collected together with the repertoire data. In a later genetic analysis, genome-wide SNP genotypes for about 55% of the roughly 700 donors were used, and that subset was treated as a discovery cohort. All discovery cohort repertoires had been generated on a single sequencing platform. HLA typing included class I and class II loci at four-digit resolution. Typing coverage differed by locus: A, B, C, DRB1 and DQB1 were typed in about 629-640 donors, DQA1 in about 560, DPA1 in around 580, and DPB1 in 472. Roughly 5 DR-DQ haplotypes were handled as single units for association and clustering, since linkage in the cohort was strong. Across some 400 genotyped donors of the cohort, an average of about 220,000 unique TCR beta nucleotide sequences per donor were sequenced, and roughly 20% of those sequences were non-productive.

The cohort consisted of 670 or so healthy bone marrow donors. All cohort members were sampled while nominally healthy, although unrecorded immune exposures were likely present. The donor tested CMV seronegative, placing the donor among the 352 seronegative members of the cohort. A peripheral blood sample was collected from each donor, and TCR beta sequencing was performed on peripheral blood mononuclear cells. Genomic DNA extraction from the blood cell samples was performed with the Qiagen DNeasy Blood Extraction Kit. Looking up the germline V gene yields CDR1 MNHNS and CDR2 SASEGT. Measured from the cysteine to the phenylalanine, the CDR3 is 15 residues long. Kept here is only the CDR3 DNA, which spans 45 bases and is read in frame from base 1. Cut back by 5 bases and 8 bases, the V and J ends lie 16 bases apart. Library method: the immunoSEQ multiplex PCR assay. The multiplex PCR relied on a mix of 60 forward primers for TCR Vbeta segments and 13 reverse primers for TCR Jbeta segments. The CDR3 region of rearranged TCR beta genes was amplified from genomic DNA with a multiplex PCR assay. On the Illumina HiSeq System, the amplified TCR beta libraries were sequenced as 87-base-pair reads. In the source study's methods: In a later analysis, tens of millions of unique TCR beta chains were counted across the 690 or so repertoires, and approximately 9.9 million of these chains were shared by at least two donors. To remove PCR and sequencing errors, raw reads were error-corrected and collapsed into unique sequences using a nearest-neighbor algorithm that merged closely related sequences. Alignment of CDR3 sequences to IMGT reference sequences was used to assign V, D and J gene segments. For a sequence to be retained, at least a six-nucleotide match to both a V gene segment and a J gene segment was required. Rearrangements were classified as productive when the CDR3 lacked stop codons and remained in frame with V and J, and all other rearrangements were classified as non-productive. Following IMGT convention, CDR3 was defined as the stretch from the second conserved V-encoded cysteine up to the conserved J-encoded phenylalanine. In an earlier analysis of more than 550 of the donors, sequences lacking an unambiguous match to a single V gene segment were excluded. An earlier analysis of over 450 of the donors classified V segments as functional when productive rearrangements were above 56.7% and as segregating when the standard deviation between donors was above 5%. A statistical classification framework was built to diagnose cytomegalovirus status from the catalog of TCR beta chain sequences. A later analysis assigned V and J genes by comparing TCR nucleotide sequences with IMGT/GENE-DB human TR gene sequences. In a later analysis, CDR3 sequences and most-parsimonious VDJ recombination scenarios were assigned using the TCRdist pipeline. In a later analysis, each TCR beta chain was defined by its CDR3 amino acid sequence together with its V-gene family, and reads lacking a unique V-gene family were excluded. To address suspected cross-contamination and a sequencing artifact, a later analysis removed some 620 highly shared, low-generation-probability nucleotide sequences. In a later analysis, a clonal expansion index for each public chain was calculated from normalized within-repertoire ranks of inferred template counts. In a later analysis, generation probabilities were computed using a VDJ recombination model fitted to out-of-frame rearrangements, and the results were checked against IGoR. Hypergeometric tests were used in a later analysis to score TCR-TCR, TCR-HLA and TCR-CMV co-occurrence, with a repertoire-size bias correction applied to the TCR pairs. To estimate false discovery rates, a later analysis permuted the HLA or CMV assignments 20 times. In a later analysis, co-occurring TCRs were grouped with DBSCAN, and TCRdist sequence similarity was added when clustering was performed within HLA-allele-positive subsets. Repertoires with fewer than 30,000 or more than 120,000 public chains were left out of co-occurrence clustering, as were four to six repertoires with anomalous nucleotide sharing. The table was pulled from immuneACCESS by TCRdb, which kept in-frame rearrangements only. Such tables lose some clones; where checked, under half of the loss comes from unresolved V genes, and the rest has no known cause. The V and J calls and clone size come from that table; D and trimming were worked out from the DNA. The sample records about 120,000 clones, over 70% of which are singletons. The ten largest account for around 1.6% of the sample.

The paper as a whole reports these results and caveats: Immune exposure information for the cohort was limited to CMV serostatus. In both the original and validation cohorts, the classifier was reported to diagnose cytomegalovirus status with high specificity and sensitivity. Most TCR sequences were seen in very few donors, while some public TCRs were found in many individuals. A later analysis found that HLA-associated TCR beta chains were more clonally expanded and had lower generation probabilities than equally common non-associated chains. In a later analysis, the rate of TCR association differed among HLA loci, with DRB1 alleles having the most associated TCRs and HLA-C alleles having the fewest. In this cohort, only TCR beta chains were sequenced, and detectable features were limited by the absence of alpha or paired-chain data. Sequencing depth was assumed to be roughly uniform across donors in the presence/absence analyses, though that assumption may not hold. An association between a missense DCLRE1C variant and V-gene and J-gene trimming of TCR beta chains was found in a later genetic analysis and replicated in an independent cohort. HLA typing was unavailable for some donors at each locus, so association tests used only the typed subset. Fewer than 20 rarely observed V segments, including chromosome 9 orphons, were excluded from the earlier analysis of just under 600 of the donors because counts were too low. The study gave a list of about 150 TCR beta chains associated with cytomegalovirus. A further reported finding was that TCR beta sequences accurately predicted the HLA-A and HLA-B alleles for most subjects in the first cohort. The authors suggested that the approach could potentially be generalized to other disease states and immunological phenotypes. According to a later analysis, parvovirus B19, influenza, CMV and Epstein-Barr virus appeared linked to several top co-occurrence clusters. A cluster of highly shared sequence variants was judged likely to represent a technical artifact of the sequencing pipeline. Strong co-occurrence of HLA alleles, especially DR and DQ, made assigning TCR associations to individual alleles difficult. Most CMV-associated TCR beta chains appeared to be HLA-restricted in a later analysis, and the HLA associations seemed to be driven largely by CMV exposure. Three of the identified cytomegalovirus-associated TCR beta chains were confirmed in vitro to be specific for cytomegalovirus antigens. In a later analysis, around 17,000 TCR beta sequences were associated with specific HLA alleles at a false discovery rate of 0.05. The 87-base-pair reads could not distinguish some IMGT-functional V segments, including TRBV6-2 and TRBV6-3, so those segments were excluded. Correlated functional status among segregating V segments might be attributable to linkage disequilibrium, but an unknown experimental factor could not be ruled out. A later genetic analysis reported fewer N-insertions in productive TCRs among donors in an Asian-associated ancestry cluster than the roughly 690-donor mean. An earlier analysis of approximately 530 of the donors showed that most TCR beta V segments appeared in productive rearrangements either about 87% or about 30% of the time, which broadly matched IMGT annotations.

The sample was PBMCs. The rearranged segments are TRBV6-1 and TRBJ1-6, with no confidently assigned D gene. This clonotype was obtained from a woman between 18 and 30 years old in good health and CMV-seronegative. The nucleotides read TGTGCCAGCAGTCCCGCCGGGTTGGGTGATTCACCCCTCCACTTT. It translates to CASSPAGLGDSPLHF.